This T cell receptor beta chain was recovered during a study of cytomegalovirus exposure and HLA in healthy donors (dated by TCRdb to about 2017). In terms of the full investigation: An earlier analysis of roughly 570 of the donors reported about 300 Gb of sequence data and some 110 million unique TCR beta sequences obtained from 180 million or so T cells. An early release covering just under 650 HLA-typed donors comprised approximately 300 gigabases of sequencing data and approximately 85 million unique TCR sequences. Among the roughly 400 genotyped donors, roughly 80% belonged to the genetic ancestry cluster associated with self-reported Caucasian donors. The aim of the study was to test whether cataloging public T cell receptors could identify signatures of past pathogen exposure. The study profiled the T cell repertoires of 500 to 800 subjects by immunosequencing and related them to cytomegalovirus serostatus. In addition to the first cohort of approximately 670 subjects, a separate validation cohort of 120 different subjects was used. To predict cytomegalovirus infection status, the study combined high-throughput TCR immunosequencing, statistical association of individual TCRs with disease status, and machine learning. To study patterns of TCR occurrence, a later analysis re-analyzed previously published TCR beta repertoires from hundreds of donors and added high-resolution HLA genotyping. Rather than drawing on any new phenotypic data, the later analysis identified candidate immune exposures from TCR beta sequences and the way those sequences occurred across donors. An earlier analysis of around 580 of the donors used high-throughput TCR beta sequencing to judge whether each TCR beta V gene segment behaved as functional or pseudogenic. Alongside the repertoire data, information on donor age, sex, ethnicity and CMV serostatus was compiled. In a later genetic analysis, genome-wide SNP genotypes for about 65% of the roughly 670 donors were used, and that subset was treated as a discovery cohort. All discovery cohort repertoires had been generated on a single sequencing platform. Class I and class II HLA loci were covered by the typing at four-digit resolution. Typing coverage differed by locus: A, B, C, DRB1 and DQB1 were typed in roughly 620-640 donors, DQA1 in about 500, DPA1 in approximately 610, and DPB1 in just under 490. Roughly five DR-DQ haplotypes were handled as single units for association and clustering because linkage in the cohort was strong. Among 350 to 400 genotyped donors of the cohort, an average of approximately 230,000 unique TCR beta nucleotide sequences were sequenced per donor, roughly a sixth of them non-productive.

In total, approximately 610 healthy bone marrow donors made up the cohort. At the time of sampling, all cohort members were nominally healthy, though unrecorded immune exposures were likely present. The donor tested CMV seronegative, placing the donor among the 352 seronegative members of the cohort. A peripheral blood sample was provided by each donor, and peripheral blood mononuclear cells were used for TCR beta sequencing. Genomic DNA was extracted from the blood cell samples with the Qiagen DNeasy Blood Extraction Kit. In regard to this clone: Its antigen specificity is not known.

At the junction V is shortened by 1 base and J by 2 bases, with 12 bases in between. Spanning cysteine to phenylalanine, the CDR3 consists of 15 amino acids. Here the CDR3 DNA is all that survives: 45 bases in frame from base 1. According to the germline V gene (reference sequence), CDR1 reads LNHNV and CDR2 reads YYDKDF. The paper as a whole reports these results and caveats: The classifier was reported to diagnose cytomegalovirus status with high specificity and sensitivity in both the original cohort and the validation cohort. Immune exposure information for the cohort was limited to CMV serostatus. According to a later analysis, parvovirus B19, influenza, CMV and Epstein-Barr virus appeared linked to several top co-occurrence clusters. It was suggested by the authors that the approach could potentially be generalized to other disease states and immunological phenotypes. The sequencing pipeline was judged likely to have produced a cluster of highly shared sequence variants as a technical artifact. Most TCR sequences were observed very rarely across donors, whereas some public TCRs were present in many individuals. In a later analysis, TCR association rates were found to vary across HLA loci, with the most associated TCRs seen for DRB1 alleles and the fewest for HLA-C alleles. According to a later genetic analysis, donors in an Asian-associated ancestry cluster had fewer N-insertions in productive TCRs than the approximately 610-donor mean. Because some donors lacked HLA typing at each locus, the association tests relied only on the typed subset. V-gene and J-gene trimming of TCR beta chains was associated with a missense DCLRE1C variant in a later genetic analysis, and the association was replicated in an independent cohort. When HLA alleles, especially DR and DQ, strongly co-occurred, TCR associations were difficult to assign to individual alleles. The cohort was sequenced for TCR beta chains only, and without alpha or paired-chain data the features that could be detected were limited. In an earlier analysis of more than 450 of the donors, most TCR beta V segments were observed in productive rearrangements about 90% or about 30% of the time, broadly matching IMGT annotations. Correlated functional status among segregating V segments might reflect linkage disequilibrium, but an unknown experimental factor could not be ruled out. Most CMV-associated TCR beta chains appeared to be HLA-restricted in a later analysis, and the HLA associations seemed to be driven largely by CMV exposure. A further reported finding was that TCR beta sequences accurately predicted the HLA-A and HLA-B alleles for most subjects in the first cohort. Over 15 rarely observed V segments, including chromosome 9 orphons, were excluded from the earlier analysis of a few hundred of the donors because counts were too low. Presence/absence analyses assumed roughly uniform sequencing depth across donors, an assumption that may not hold. The study gave a list of more than 150 TCR beta chains associated with cytomegalovirus. In a later analysis, HLA-associated TCR beta chains showed more clonal expansion and lower generation probabilities than non-associated chains that were equally common. In vitro tests confirmed that a few of the cytomegalovirus-associated TCR beta chains recognize cytomegalovirus antigens. At a false discovery rate of 0.05, a later analysis linked some 18,000 TCR beta sequences to specific HLA alleles. The 87-base-pair reads could not distinguish some IMGT-functional V segments, including TRBV6-2 and TRBV6-3, so those segments were excluded.

Library preparation employed the immunoSEQ multiplex PCR assay. A mixture of 60 forward primers for TCR Vbeta segments and 13 reverse primers for TCR Jbeta segments was used in the multiplex PCR. Amplification of the CDR3 region of rearranged TCR beta genes was performed with a multiplex PCR assay on genomic DNA. Amplified TCR beta libraries were sequenced as 87-base-pair reads on the Illumina HiSeq System. On the authors' methods: A later analysis tallied 75 million to 85 million unique TCR beta chains across the 666 repertoires, and approximately 9.9 million of those chains were shared by two or more donors. A nearest-neighbor algorithm error-corrected the raw reads and collapsed the reads into unique sequences, merging closely related sequences to remove PCR and sequencing errors. V, D and J gene segments were assigned by aligning CDR3 sequences to IMGT reference sequences. For a sequence to be retained, a match of at least six nucleotides to both a V gene segment and a J gene segment was required. Rearrangements were called productive when the CDR3 lacked stop codons and stayed in frame with V and J; all others were non-productive. Following IMGT convention, CDR3 was defined as the stretch from the second conserved V-encoded cysteine up to the conserved J-encoded phenylalanine. The earlier analysis of about 530 of the donors excluded any sequence lacking an unambiguous match to a single V gene segment. An earlier analysis of 500 to 700 of the donors classified V segments as functional when productive rearrangements were above 56.7% and as segregating when the standard deviation between donors was above 5%. A statistical classification framework was built for diagnosing cytomegalovirus status from the catalog of TCR beta chain sequences. V and J gene assignment, in a later analysis, came from comparing TCR nucleotide sequences with IMGT/GENE-DB human TR gene sequences. Using the TCRdist pipeline, a later analysis assigned CDR3 sequences along with most-parsimonious VDJ recombination scenarios. In a later analysis, each TCR beta chain was defined by its CDR3 amino acid sequence together with its V-gene family, and reads lacking a unique V-gene family were excluded. As a way to deal with suspected cross-contamination and a sequencing artifact, a later analysis dropped roughly 600 nucleotide sequences that were highly shared and had low generation probability. A later analysis calculated a clonal expansion index for each public chain from normalized within-repertoire ranks of inferred template counts. A later analysis computed generation probabilities with a VDJ recombination model fitted to out-of-frame rearrangements, and checked the results against IGoR. In a later analysis, hypergeometric tests were used to score TCR-TCR, TCR-HLA and TCR-CMV co-occurrence, with a repertoire-size bias correction applied to TCR pairs. A later analysis estimated false discovery rates by permuting HLA or CMV assignments 20 times. A later analysis grouped co-occurring TCRs with DBSCAN, adding TCRdist sequence similarity when clustering within HLA-allele-positive subsets. Repertoires with fewer than 30,000 or more than 120,000 public chains, plus five repertoires with anomalous nucleotide sharing, were excluded from co-occurrence clustering. TCRdb took over this immuneACCESS table, retaining in-frame rearrangements with V and J assigned. Such tables are incomplete; in checked studies, under half of the missing clones stem from an unresolved V gene, and the remainder is unexplained. D and trimming come from the DNA, and the V and J calls and clone size come from that table. The sample table records 96,000 or so clones. The ten top clones hold around 3.4% of the sample.

The receptor's source is a woman aged 30 to 39 in good health and CMV-seronegative. Sample: PBMCs. The sequence is built from TRBV15 and TRBJ2-7, with an unclear D gene assignment. The CDR3 in this case is CATSRGRVSAYEQYF. The DNA sequence is as follows: TGTGCCACCAGCAGAGGTCGGGTGAGCGCCTACGAGCAGTACTTC.